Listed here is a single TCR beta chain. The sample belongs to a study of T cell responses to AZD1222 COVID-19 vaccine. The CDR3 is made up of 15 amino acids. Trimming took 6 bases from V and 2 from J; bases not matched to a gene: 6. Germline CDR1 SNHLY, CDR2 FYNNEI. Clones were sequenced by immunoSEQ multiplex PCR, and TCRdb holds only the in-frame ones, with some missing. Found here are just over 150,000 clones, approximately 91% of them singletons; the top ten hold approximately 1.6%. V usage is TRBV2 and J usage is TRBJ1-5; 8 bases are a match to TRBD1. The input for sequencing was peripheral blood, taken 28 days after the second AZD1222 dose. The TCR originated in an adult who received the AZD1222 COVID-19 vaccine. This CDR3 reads CASRGTGGGNQPQHF. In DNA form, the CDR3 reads TGTGCCAGCAGGGGAACAGGGGGGGGCAATCAGCCCCAGCATTTT.